One and the same sample provided the 10 T cell receptor beta chains below, sequenced in a study of blood T cell repertoires in COVID-19. The assay was immunoSEQ multiplex PCR, and TCRdb's table has in-frame clones only and misses some. Here the sample spans almost 30,000 clones, 80% being singletons. The sample consisted of peripheral blood. Source of these receptors: a woman aged 70-85 years with acute or convalescent COVID-19.

In this sample, this clone turned up once. The gene calls are TRBV7-8 and TRBJ1-1, with a possible D match to TRBD1 (6 bases). V lost 4 bases to trimming and J lost 3 bases, with 12 bases between them. CDR1 is SGHVS, CDR2 FQNEAQ, per germline. The CDR3 covers 14 residues. The DNA for the CDR3 is TGTGCCAGCAGCTCCCTGGACAGCGACACTGAAGCTTTCTTT. Translating gives CASSSLDSDTEAFF.

The CDR3 DNA sequence: TGTGCCAGCAGTACCGACAGGGGCAATCAGCCCCAGCATTTT. Encoded protein: CASSTDRGNQPQHF. This chain connects TRBV6-5 to TRBJ1-5; TRBD1 matches 7 bases. This CDR3 is 14 amino acids long. Trimming cost V 5 bases and J 2 bases; bases outside gene matches: 3. Germline V gene sequence: CDR1 MNHEY, CDR2 SVGAGI.

With regard to this clone: At one of its ends the junction is not consistent with the germline gene, which may arise from a read error. J is TRBJ2-7 and V is TRBV5-6; TRBD1 is a possible D gene (5 bases). Germline V gene data show CDR1 as SGHDT and CDR2 as YYEEEE. The length of the CDR3 is 11 residues. The CDR3 spells CASSLDDSKVF. DNA of the CDR3: TGTGCCAGCAGCTTGGACGACAGCAAGGTCTTC.

The chain employs TRBV6-2 or TRBV6-3 and TRBJ1-5; the match to TRBD1 covers 10 bases. CDR3 length: 21 amino acids. V lost 2 bases, J lost 2 bases, and 18 bases stayed unmatched. Germline-derived CDR1 and CDR2 are MNHEY and SVGEGT. The CDR3 DNA follows: TGTGCCAGCAGTTACCCCACTTCAATCGACAGGGGGCTTAGGGGCAATCAGCCCCAGCATTTT. Translated: CASSYPTSIDRGLRGNQPQHF.

Relative to its sample, this clone is hyperexpanded. The sample has other DNA sequences that encode this CDR3 too. This rearrangement joins TRBV19 to TRBJ1-5, with D possibly TRBD1 on 5 matching bases. The V and J ends lost 9 bases and 1 base respectively, with 7 bases between them. The CDR3 covers 12 residues. Germline V lookup: CDR1 LNHDA, CDR2 SQIVND (reference sequence). The CDR3 spells CASRQSNQPQHF. DNA of the CDR3: TGTGCCAGCCGACAGAGCAATCAGCCCCAGCATTTT.

This chain uses TRBV7-9 with TRBJ2-1; 12 positions agree with TRBD2. This CDR3 is built from 17 residues. J gave up 4 bases and V 4 bases, and 8 bases lay outside the gene matches. Per germline, CDR1 SEHNR and CDR2 FQNEAQ (reference sequence). Written as DNA, the CDR3 is TGTGCCAGCAGCTCAGGGACTAGCGGGTTTACTTACAATGAGCAGTTCTTC. It codes for CASSSGTSGFTYNEQFF. Full variable domain (missing parts from reference TRBV7-9 and TRBJ2-1): DTGVSQNPRHKITKRGQNVTFRCDPISEHNRLYWYRQTLGQGPEFLTYFQNEAQLEKSRLLSDRFSAERPKGSFSTLEIQRTEQGDSAMYLCASSSGTSGFTYNEQFFGPGTRLTVL.

The chain uses TRBV27 and TRBJ2-7; D is undetermined. V dropped 0 bases and J dropped 3 bases, with 18 bases sitting between them. CDR3 length: 17 amino acids. From germline, CDR1 is MNHEY and CDR2 SMNVEV (reference sequence). The CDR3 DNA follows: TGTGCCAGCAGTTTATCGATTACAAAGTATGGTTTCTACGAGCAGTACTTC. As protein: CASSLSITKYGFYEQYF.

This clone is labeled as medium-sized. The chain has TRBV18 and TRBJ1-1; D not resolved. The V gene lost 4 bases and the J gene lost 1 base, with 10 bases spanning the gap. The germline V gene has CDR1 KGHSH and CDR2 LQKENI. The CDR3 is made up of 14 amino acids. CDR3 DNA sequence: TGTGCCAGCTCACTGGGAGGAAGGAACACTGAAGCTTTCTTT. The encoded protein is CASSLGGRNTEAFF.

In this sample, this clone turned up a few times. The gene calls are TRBV6-5 and TRBJ1-2, with D possibly being TRBD1 (5 bases). The CDR3 runs 13 residues. V shed 8 bases and J shed 5 bases, with 15 bases lying between them. Per the germline V gene, CDR1 is MNHEY and CDR2 is SVGAGI. CDR3 DNA sequence: TGTGCCAGCGCCCCCGGAGGGGAGTATGGCTACACCTTC. This encodes CASAPGGEYGYTF.

The V gene is TRBV2, the J gene TRBJ1-2; D gene uncertain. The germline CDR1 and CDR2 sequences are SNHLY and FYNNEI. CDR3 length: 15 residues. The V end was cut by 5 bases, the J end by 4 bases, with 17 bases between. CDR3 nucleotides: TGTGCCAGCAGTCCAACTCAGACAATAGGCTATGGCTACACCTTC. This gives the protein CASSPTQTIGYGYTF.